These 10 T cell receptor beta chains were all obtained from the same sample, sequenced in a study of identical twins. TCRdb re-derived calls from the 5' RACE reads in MiXCR, one entry per CDR3 protein. The sample consists of 1.5 million to 2 million distinct CDR3 sequences, around 33% of them appearing once. The sample consisted of cord blood. All receptors come from a newborn girl in good health.

The V and J genes are TRBV10-3 and TRBJ2-1; D is uncertain. V lost 3 bases and J lost 1, with 13 bases in between. CDR3 length: 16 amino acids. Germline loops: CDR1 ENHRY, CDR2 SYGVKD. This CDR3 is CAISDPPSGSYNEQFF. DNA for the CDR3: TGTGCCATCAGTGACCCTCCTAGTGGGTCCTACAATGAGCAGTTCTTC.

The table lists this clonotype with many counts. This rearrangement joins TRBV29-1 to TRBJ2-1, with D possibly being TRBD1 or TRBD2 (5 bases each). V was pared by 7 bases and J by 5 bases, with 12 bases between. Germline CDR1 and CDR2: SQVTM and ANQGSEA. The CDR3 consists of 12 residues. The CDR3, as DNA: TGCAGCGAACAGGACGGGAACAATGAGCAGTTCTTC. Translating it yields CSEQDGNNEQFF.

With regard to this clonotype: The junction departs from the called germline gene at one end, perhaps through a read error. The rearrangement joins TRBV4-1 to TRBJ1-1, with 8 positions matching TRBD1. This CDR3 region has 15 residues. Looked up from germline, CDR1 is MGHRA and CDR2 is YSYEKL. The CDR3 sequence is CACSYGTGRNTEAFF. DNA of the CDR3: TGCGCCTGCAGCTATGGGACAGGACGGAACACTGAAGCTTTCTTT.

In its sample, this clonotype was seen a few times. The rearrangement joins TRBV12-3 or TRBV12-4 to TRBJ2-3; 7 nucleotides match TRBD1. The CDR3 is 16 amino acids. J lost 1 base, V lost 2 bases, and 6 bases had no gene match. The CDR3 is CASSLRQGLGTDTQYF. CDR3 DNA: TGTGCCAGCAGTTTAAGACAGGGATTGGGCACAGATACGCAGTATTTT.

This clonotype was observed a handful of times. This rearrangement joins TRBV5-1 to TRBJ1-1; the D gene is possibly TRBD1 (6 bases). Looked up from germline, CDR1 is SGHRS and CDR2 is YFSETQ. The CDR3 length is 16 residues. Trimming stripped 0 bases from V and 1 base from J, with 13 bases between. DNA of the CDR3: TGCGCCAGCAGCTTGGAGGGGGTCGAGAAGAACACTGAAGCTTTCTTT. This codes for CASSLEGVEKNTEAFF.

The CDR3 DNA follows: TGTGCCAGTCAAAAGACTGGGGGGAACACAGATACGCAGTATTTT. Its translation: CASQKTGGNTDTQYF. The chain carries TRBV2 and TRBJ2-3; tentatively, D is TRBD2 (6 bases). Trimming removed 9 bases at V and 2 bases at J, with 18 bases between. Germline V gene data show CDR1 as SNHLY and CDR2 as FYNNEI. The CDR3 extends over 15 amino acids.

V gene TRBV7-2 combines with J gene TRBJ2-5, with TRBD2 matching over 14 bases. Unmatched junction bases numbered 10, after V lost 2 bases and J lost 11 bases. The CDR3 loop spans 16 amino acids. Germline V gives CDR1 SGHTA, CDR2 FQGNSA. CDR3 residues: CASSLRGLAGGNEQYF. For the CDR3, the DNA is TGTGCCAGCAGCTTAAGAGGACTAGCGGGGGGCAATGAGCAGTACTTC.

Concerning this clonotype: One end of the junction fails to match germline, which may point to a read error. The chain uses TRBV25-1 and TRBJ2-5; D not resolved. The germline V gene has CDR1 MGHDK and CDR2 SYGVNS. This CDR3 is 16 amino acids long. In DNA form, the CDR3 reads TGTGCCAGCAGTGCGAAGCAGAGCTCGTACCAAGAGACCCGGTACTTC. Translation gives CASSAKQSSYQETRYF.

The V call is TRBV2, the J call TRBJ1-5; a weak D match, TRBD1 (5 bases). This CDR3 is built from 13 residues. V was clipped by 11 bases and J by 3 bases, with 14 bases between them. Germline assignment: CDR1 SNHLY and CDR2 FYNNEI. The CDR3 reads CAGNRDFNQPQHF. The CDR3 nucleotides read TGTGCCGGTAACCGGGACTTCAATCAGCCCCAGCATTTT.

About this clonotype: A clone one base away is much larger, so this may be a read error. This chain connects TRBV28 to TRBJ2-4; tentatively, D is TRBD2 (6 bases). V was pared by 5 bases and J by 13 bases, with 21 bases between. The CDR3 is 14 residues long. CDR1 is MDHEN and CDR2 is SYDVKM in the germline V gene. The CDR3 here is CASSPGTPPYGQYF. The CDR3 nucleotides read TGTGCCAGCAGTCCGGGGACTCCGCCTTACGGGCAGTACTTC.